The next 7 T cell receptor beta chains were all read from a single sample in a study of OX40 agonist ivuxolimab in advanced cancers. Libraries were prepared by immunoSEQ multiplex PCR; TCRdb keeps only in-frame clonotypes and omits some of them. The sample comprises about 85,000 clones, 65% to 90% of which are singletons, and 1.5% to 2.5% rests with the top ten. This specimen consisted of CD4+ or CD8+ T cells sorted from blood, obtained in a trial of the OX40 agonist ivuxolimab. The receptors come from an adult with an advanced solid tumor such as melanoma, head and neck, liver or kidney cancer.

As to this clone: Other nucleotide sequences in the sample specify the same CDR3. The rearrangement joins TRBV2 to TRBJ2-5, with TRBD1 matching over 7 bases. Germline trimming cut 6 bases from V and 5 bases from J; bases unmatched to any gene: 6. The V gene's germline CDR1 is SNHLY and CDR2 FYNNEI. The CDR3 runs to 13 residues. The CDR3: CASRATGSETQYF. The CDR3 DNA sequence: TGTGCCAGCAGAGCGACAGGGAGTGAGACCCAGTACTTC.

This clone was recorded only once. The rearrangement joins TRBV7-2 to TRBJ1-3; possible D gene TRBD1, 6 bases. Trimming left V 2 bases short and J 4 bases short, with 12 bases between. Germline V gene sequence: CDR1 SGHTA, CDR2 FQGNSA. This CDR3 spans 15 amino acids. The CDR3 coding sequence is TGTGCCAGCAGCTTACAAGACAGGAGAGGAAACACCATATATTTT. Protein product: CASSLQDRRGNTIYF. The full variable domain, rest sourced from reference TRBV7-2 and TRBJ1-3, is GAGVSQSPSNKVTEKGKDVELRCDPISGHTALYWYRQSLGQGLEFLIYFQGNSAPDKSGLPSDRFSAERTGGSVSTLTIQRTQQEDSAVYLCASSLQDRRGNTIYFGEGSWLTVV.

The V gene is TRBV5-6, the J gene TRBJ2-1, with D possibly TRBD2 on 5 matching bases. This CDR3 has 13 amino acids. The germline CDR1 and CDR2 sequences are SGHDT and YYEEEE. V shed 4 bases and J shed 9 bases, with 14 bases lying between them. CDR3 sequence reads: CASSIGPSGEQFF. CDR3 DNA sequence: TGTGCCAGCAGCATAGGGCCAAGCGGTGAGCAGTTCTTC.

The chain recombines TRBV28 with TRBJ1-2; D possibly corresponds to TRBD1 (6 bases). The V end was cut by 8 bases, the J end by 3 bases, with 19 bases between. CDR3 size: 15 residues. Germline V CDR1 and CDR2: MDHEN, SYDVKM. In DNA form, the CDR3 reads TGTGCCAGCTGCCTGAGTGGGGGGGGCTACTATGGCTACACCTTC. It is translated as CASCLSGGGYYGYTF.

The chain links TRBV28 to TRBJ1-1; D call uncertain. Trimming cost V 10 bases and J 4 bases, with 13 bases left between them. The length of the CDR3 is 12 residues. The germline gives CDR1 MDHEN, CDR2 SYDVKM. CDR3 in DNA: TGTGCCACCGCCACGGGGAGCACTGAAGCTTTCTTT. It encodes CATATGSTEAFF.

The chain uses TRBV6-6 and TRBJ1-4, with TRBD1 as a possible D gene (6 bases). Germline V gene lookup returns CDR1 MNHNY and CDR2 SVGAGI (reference sequence). The CDR3 is 14 residues long. V dropped 0 bases and J dropped 6 bases, with 8 bases sitting between them. The CDR3 is CASSYSTGYEKLFF. The CDR3 DNA follows: TGTGCCAGCAGTTACTCGACAGGCTATGAAAAACTGTTTTTT.

V is TRBV6-5 and J is TRBJ1-3, with D possibly matching TRBD1 (5 bases). This CDR3 has 15 residues. Germline V gene lookup returns CDR1 MNHEY and CDR2 SVGAGI. The V end lost 0 bases, the J end lost 0 bases, and 6 bases lay between the germline ends. The chain's CDR3 is CASSYSGASGNTIYF. CDR3 nucleotides: TGTGCCAGCAGTTACTCTGGGGCCTCTGGAAACACCATATATTTT.